What follows are 10 T cell receptor beta chains derived from one specimen sequenced in a study of blood T cell repertoires in COVID-19. Profiling relied on immunoSEQ multiplex PCR, and the TCRdb table lists in-frame clones only, not all of them. The table includes around 210,000 clones, about three quarters detected once. What was sequenced was peripheral blood. The receptors derive from a woman in her 70s with acute or convalescent COVID-19.

This clone was recorded only once. This chain links TRBV7-9 with TRBJ2-1; 8 positions agree with TRBD2. The J segment lost 2 bases and the V segment lost 5 bases, leaving 5 bases of the junction unmatched. There are 15 residues in the CDR3. Per germline, CDR1 SEHNR and CDR2 FQNEAQ (reference sequence). CDR3 sequence reads: CASSILAVTYNEQFF. The DNA of the CDR3 is TGTGCCAGCAGCATACTAGCGGTAACCTACAATGAGCAGTTCTTC.

The chain has TRBV5-1 and TRBJ2-1; 10 bases agree with TRBD1. Germline assignment: CDR1 SGHRS and CDR2 YFSETQ. Trimming cost V 4 bases and J 7 bases; bases outside gene matches: 5. This CDR3 has 14 residues. CDR3 nucleotide sequence: TGCGCCAGCAGCGGACAGGGGGTCGAAAATGAGCAGTTCTTC. Its translation: CASSGQGVENEQFF.

This rearrangement joins TRBV29-1 to TRBJ2-1; 7 positions agree with TRBD2. Germline V gives CDR1 SQVTM, CDR2 ANQGSEA. The V and J ends lost 3 bases and 6 bases, in that order; junction bases with no gene match: 2. This CDR3 is built from 12 residues. DNA of the CDR3: TGCAGCGTTGATGGGGGGGGCAATGAGCAGTTCTTC. Its translation: CSVDGGGNEQFF.

The chain is built from TRBV28 and TRBJ1-1; a possible D gene is TRBD1 (5 bases). CDR3 length: 15 residues. Germline V CDR1 and CDR2: MDHEN, SYDVKM. V was trimmed by 5 bases and J by 4 bases, leaving 17 bases between them. This CDR3 is CASSASRGLGTEAFF. For the CDR3, the DNA is TGTGCCAGCAGTGCAAGTCGGGGACTTGGCACTGAAGCTTTCTTT.

This chain joins TRBV28 and TRBJ1-6; D may be TRBD1 (5 bases). V lost 3 bases, J lost 3 bases, and 9 bases lay in between. This CDR3 has 15 residues. Germline assignment: CDR1 MDHEN and CDR2 SYDVKM. CDR3: CASSFPRVYNSPLHF. In nucleotides, the CDR3 is TGTGCCAGCAGTTTTCCCAGGGTCTATAATTCACCCCTCCACTTT.

The gene calls are TRBV27 and TRBJ2-2; 9 bases align to TRBD2. Germline V gene sequence: CDR1 MNHEY, CDR2 SMNVEV (reference sequence). The CDR3 contains 16 residues. V gave up 3 bases and J gave up 5 bases; unmatched junction bases: 7. The CDR3 nucleotides are TGTGCCAGCAGTTTTGTTAGCGGGAGTGGGACCGGGGAGCTGTTTTTT. Translated, it gives CASSFVSGSGTGELFF.

The chain employs TRBV15 and TRBJ1-1; 7 nucleotides align to TRBD1. The junction had 1 base not matched to a gene; V was cut back by 3 bases and J by 0 bases. The CDR3 contains 14 residues. Germline loops: CDR1 LNHNV, CDR2 YYDKDF (reference sequence). The CDR3 DNA sequence: TGTGCCACCAGCAGGGGACAGATGAACACTGAAGCTTTCTTT. As protein: CATSRGQMNTEAFF.

The CDR3 is CASSLWDRSLNYGYTF. The CDR3 DNA is TGTGCCAGCAGCTTATGGGACAGGTCCCTTAACTATGGCTACACCTTC. The chain links TRBV7-9 to TRBJ1-2; 8 nucleotides align to TRBD1. Germline V gives CDR1 SEHNR, CDR2 FQNEAQ (reference sequence). The CDR3 is 16 residues long. The junction had 6 bases not matched to a gene; V was cut back by 2 bases and J by 1 base. Supplemented by reference TRBV7-9 and TRBJ1-2, the full variable domain reads DTGVSQNPRHKITKRGQNVTFRCDPISEHNRLYWYRQTLGQGPEFLTYFQNEAQLEKSRLLSDRFSAERPKGSFSTLEIQRTEQGDSAMYLCASSLWDRSLNYGYTFGSGTRLTVV.

This rearrangement joins TRBV10-2 to TRBJ1-5, with TRBD1 matching over 7 bases. The germline CDR1 and CDR2 sequences are WSHSY and SAAADI. CDR3 length: 13 amino acids. J was trimmed by 6 bases and V by 6 bases; bases with no gene match: 5. As DNA, the CDR3 is TGCGCCAGCAGGGAGGGGGCGCGTCAGCCCCAGCATTTT. Its protein product is CASREGARQPQHF.

This chain links TRBV7-6 with TRBJ2-5, with a possible D match to TRBD1 (6 bases). The germline gives CDR1 SGHVS, CDR2 FNYEAQ. Trimming removed 1 base at V and 6 bases at J, with 12 bases between. The CDR3 runs to 14 residues. The CDR3 coding sequence is TGTGCCAGCAGCTTAGACAGGGTAACGAAGACCCAGTACTTC. This translates into CASSLDRVTKTQYF.